These 9 T cell receptor beta chains were sequenced from one sample in a study of blood T cell repertoires in COVID-19 (dated by TCRdb to about 2020). The library relied on the immunoSEQ multiplex PCR assay. The table comes from immuneACCESS by way of TCRdb, which keeps in-frame sequences with V and J called. Part of the clones is missing from these tables; in studies checked, under half for an unresolved V gene and the rest for unknown reasons. The sample data list fewer than 300,000 clones, and around 85% of these were observed just once. The ten largest clonotypes hold roughly 4% of the sample. The sample comprised PBMCs or T cells enriched from blood (not recorded which). These receptor sequences come from a woman in her twenties or thirties who had recovered from COVID-19.

This chain links TRBV30 with TRBJ1-4; TRBD1 is a possible D gene (6 bases). V was clipped by 6 bases and J by 7 bases, with 15 bases between them. The CDR3 spans 13 residues. Germline values: CDR1 GTSNPN, CDR2 SVGIG (reference sequence). The CDR3 DNA follows: TGTGCCTGCCCTGACAGGACTCGTGAAAAACTGTTTTTT. Protein product: CACPDRTREKLFF.

Concerning this clone: One end of the junction varies from germline; a read error may be responsible. V is TRBV6-1 and J is TRBJ2-7, with TRBD1 identical over 7 bases. The CDR3 loop spans 12 amino acids. Germline loops: CDR1 MNHNS, CDR2 SASEGT. The CDR3 region is CASSEAVNRGIF. In DNA form, the CDR3 reads TGTGCCAGCAGTGAAGCAGTAAACAGGGGTATCTTC.

This clone showed up just once. The gene calls are TRBV27 and TRBJ2-1; a weak D match, TRBD1 (6 bases). V lost 6 bases and J 11 bases, leaving 17 bases between the germline ends. Per germline, CDR1 MNHEY and CDR2 SMNVEV (reference sequence). The CDR3 consists of 13 residues. The CDR3 is CASRSNRDTKQFF. CDR3 in DNA: TGTGCCAGCAGGTCAAACCGGGACACTAAGCAGTTCTTC.

The V gene is TRBV7-9, the J gene TRBJ1-5; weak D call: TRBD1 (5 bases). Trimming pared 0 bases from V and 0 bases from J, leaving 12 bases between. Germline CDR1 is SEHNR and CDR2 is FQNEAQ (reference sequence). The CDR3 has 17 residues. The CDR3 reads CASSLAFGGDSNQPQHF. Written as DNA, the CDR3 is TGTGCCAGCAGCTTAGCGTTCGGGGGGGATAGCAATCAGCCCCAGCATTTT.

This clone has a handful of counts. J is TRBJ2-1 and V is TRBV24-1, with 9 bases that match TRBD1. V shed 1 base and J 4 bases; nucleotides not matched to a gene: 4. Germline CDR1 is KGHDR and CDR2 is SFDVKD. The CDR3 contains 16 residues. CDR3 coding DNA: TGTGCCACCAGTGATTTACAGGGGGCCTCATACAATGAGCAGTTCTTC. Translating gives CATSDLQGASYNEQFF.

The chain uses TRBV19 and TRBJ1-4, with 7 bases identical to TRBD1. Trimming at V came to 5 bases and at J to 0 bases, leaving 6 bases not matched to a gene. Germline CDR1 reads LNHDA; CDR2 reads SQIVND (reference sequence). CDR3 length: 16 residues. CDR3 sequence (DNA): TGTGCCAGTAGTCTTCAAGGGGGCTCAACTAATGAAAAACTGTTTTTT. Encoded protein: CASSLQGGSTNEKLFF. Together with reference TRBV19 and TRBJ1-4, the CDR3 gives the full variable domain: DGGITQSPKYLFRKEGQNVTLSCEQNLNHDAMYWYRQDPGQGLRLIYYSQIVNDFQKGDIAEGYSVSREKKESFPLTVTSAQKNPTAFYLCASSLQGGSTNEKLFFGSGTQLSVL.

This rearrangement joins TRBV27 to TRBJ1-1; TRBD1 agrees at 7 bases. The germline gives CDR1 MNHEY, CDR2 SMNVEV (reference sequence). V was pared by 3 bases and J by 1 base, with 2 bases of the junction left unmatched. The CDR3 is 14 residues long. CDR3 sequence: CASSLGTANTEAFF. CDR3 DNA sequence: TGTGCCAGCAGTTTGGGGACAGCGAACACTGAAGCTTTCTTT.

V is TRBV7-9 and J is TRBJ2-3; 11 nucleotides align to TRBD2. Germline V CDR1 and CDR2: SEHNR, FQNEAQ (reference sequence). V shed 5 bases and J 4 bases; nucleotides not matched to a gene: 8. The CDR3 has 16 amino acids. CDR3 loop: CASSPTSGSTADTQYF. Here the CDR3 DNA reads TGTGCCAGCAGCCCCACTAGCGGGAGCACCGCAGATACGCAGTATTTT. Variable domain in full (rest from reference TRBV7-9 and TRBJ2-3): DTGVSQNPRHKITKRGQNVTFRCDPISEHNRLYWYRQTLGQGPEFLTYFQNEAQLEKSRLLSDRFSAERPKGSFSTLEIQRTEQGDSAMYLCASSPTSGSTADTQYFGPGTRLTVL.

This chain connects TRBV18 to TRBJ2-1; 7 bases are shared with TRBD1. CDR1 is KGHSH and CDR2 is LQKENI in the germline V gene. Germline trimming cut 4 bases from V and 7 bases from J; bases unmatched to any gene: 10. The CDR3 runs to 15 residues. CDR3 residues: CASSLGTEAGNEQFF. CDR3 DNA: TGTGCCAGCTCACTTGGGACAGAGGCAGGGAATGAGCAGTTCTTC. Based on the CDR3 plus reference TRBV18 and TRBJ2-1, the full variable domain is NAGVMQNPRHLVRRRGQEARLRCSPMKGHSHVYWYRQLPEEGLKFMVYLQKENIIDESGMPKERFSAEFPKEGPSILRIQQVVRGDSAAYFCASSLGTEAGNEQFFGPGTRLTVL.